This T cell receptor (beta chain) was documented in a study of T cell responses to AZD1222 COVID-19 vaccine. Sequenced by immunoSEQ multiplex PCR; TCRdb stores in-frame clones only, minus some. The repertoire consists of 150,000 to 200,000 clones, with 90% occurring once and the leading ten covering more than 1.3%. V shed 7 bases and J 7 bases; nucleotides not matched to a gene: 8. CDR3 length: 15 amino acids. From germline, CDR1 is MNHEY and CDR2 SVGAGI. The V call is TRBV6-5, the J call TRBJ2-1; TRBD1 matches at 12 bases. The TCR comes from an adult in good health. The sample consisted of peripheral blood, taken on day 0 of AZD1222 vaccination. CDR3 in DNA: TGTGCCAGCACTATAGGGGGACAGGGGGCAAATGAGCAGTTCTTC. Translated: CASTIGGQGANEQFF.